Below are 7 T cell receptor beta chains sequenced from a single sample in a study of blood T cell repertoires in COVID-19. Assay: immunoSEQ multiplex PCR; the TCRdb copy retains only in-frame clones and omits some. This table has about 240,000 clones, approximately 86% appearing once. Sequencing was performed on peripheral blood. Source of these receptors: a young woman who had recovered from COVID-19.

This sequence joins TRBV10-1 and TRBJ1-1; no clear D. Germline V gives CDR1 WNHNN, CDR2 SYGVQD (reference sequence). The CDR3 is made up of 13 amino acids. V was cut by 2 bases and J by 3 bases, with 7 bases left in between. CDR3 loop: CASSEGQDTEAFF. In nucleotides, the CDR3 is TGCGCCAGCAGTGAGGGTCAGGACACTGAAGCTTTCTTT.

This clone was counted a few times. The chain couples TRBV19 to TRBJ2-5, with a tentative D call TRBD1 (5 bases). Trimming took 5 bases from V and 5 from J, leaving 12 bases between them. Per germline, CDR1 LNHDA and CDR2 SQIVND (reference sequence). This CDR3 has 13 amino acids. The CDR3: CASSETTAETQYF. The CDR3 DNA follows: TGTGCCAGTAGTGAAACGACAGCGGAGACCCAGTACTTC.

This chain connects TRBV5-1 to TRBJ2-7; a weak D match, TRBD1 (6 bases). V was trimmed by 4 bases and J by 3 bases, leaving 14 bases between them. The CDR3 is 14 residues long. In germline, CDR1 is SGHRS, CDR2 YFSETQ. The CDR3 region is CASSAGTPDYEQYF. The CDR3 DNA reads TGCGCCAGCAGCGCCGGGACACCAGACTACGAGCAGTACTTC.

This chain connects TRBV5-5 to TRBJ2-3; TRBD2 agrees at 10 bases. CDR3 size: 18 residues. V shed 0 bases and J 0 bases; nucleotides not matched to a gene: 7. The germline V gene encodes CDR1 SGHKS and CDR2 YYEKEE (reference sequence). CDR3 region: CASSLAWGLATSTDTQYF. CDR3 nucleotides: TGTGCCAGCAGCTTGGCCTGGGGACTAGCGACTAGCACAGATACGCAGTATTTT.

Only one count was recorded for this clone. J is TRBJ2-3 and V is TRBV3-1 (or the pseudogene TRBV3-2), with D tentatively TRBD1 (6 bases). Germline CDR1 and CDR2: LGHDT and YNNKEL (reference sequence). This CDR3 comprises 15 residues. The V and J ends lost 0 bases and 9 bases respectively, with 16 bases between them. The CDR3 DNA sequence: TGTGCCAGCAGCCAAGAACGTCTGGGGGCTGGAACGCAGTATTTT. Translation: CASSQERLGAGTQYF.

The table lists this clone with a few counts. V usage is TRBV19 and J usage is TRBJ2-2; the match to TRBD2 covers 10 bases. V lost 5 bases and J lost 6; bases outside the gene matches: 6. The CDR3 has 15 residues. Germline CDR1 is LNHDA and CDR2 is SQIVND (reference sequence). The CDR3 here is CASSQERGGSGELFF. The CDR3 DNA is TGTGCCAGTAGTCAGGAGCGGGGGGGCTCCGGGGAGCTGTTTTTT.

The chain is built from TRBV7-8 and TRBJ2-5; the D gene is possibly TRBD2 (6 bases). Trimming took off 6 bases at V and 5 bases at J, with 16 bases between the two ends. There are 14 residues in the CDR3. Germline V gene data show CDR1 as SGHVS and CDR2 as FQNEAQ. The CDR3 sequence is CASRLKGLYETQYF. CDR3 nucleotides: TGTGCCAGCAGACTTAAGGGACTTTATGAGACCCAGTACTTC.